The clone carrying this T cell receptor beta chain was seen only a few times. The second PCR ran roughly 6 to 11 cycles with a sample-barcoded 5' primer and J-beta primers. TCRdb reprocessed the 5' RACE reads via MiXCR and lists one record per CDR3 protein. The sample lists 660,000 or so distinct CDR3 sequences; around three fifths were seen once. The record originates from a study of blood T cells in healthy people across ages. Isolating PBMCs gave at least 7 million of these cells per sample. Total RNA, at least 5 micrograms per sample, was extracted from PBMCs. Trimming cost V 6 bases and J 5 bases, with 13 bases left between them. CDR1 and CDR2 from the germline V gene are MNHEY and SMNVEV (reference sequence). The CDR3 is made up of 13 amino acids.

The clonotype originates from a man aged 55-75 years in good health. Material: blood. This chain links TRBV27 with TRBJ2-5, with unresolved D. This chain's CDR3 is CASSKNYGETQYF. Written as DNA, the CDR3 is TGTGCCAGCAGCAAAAACTATGGGGAGACCCAGTACTTC.